These 20 T cell receptor beta chains share one sample of origin, sequenced in a study of identical twins. TCRdb processed the 5' RACE reads anew with MiXCR; each CDR3 protein has one entry. The data hold 450,000 to 650,000 distinct CDR3 sequences, with roughly 15% observed a single time. In addition, the sample was reused for a study of yellow fever vaccine responses in identical twins.

Sequences were obtained from CD4+ T cells sorted from blood. Source of these receptors: a young woman in good health.

This clonotype was seen repeatedly, ten times or more. CDR3 DNA: TGTGCCAGCAGCTTAGCTAGGGACAGGGCTGGCTACACCTTC. Amino acid sequence: CASSLARDRAGYTF. V is TRBV7-9 and J is TRBJ1-2; TRBD1 aligns across 9 bases. V gave up 0 bases and J gave up 7 bases; unmatched junction bases: 3. CDR1 is SEHNR and CDR2 is FQNEAQ in the germline V gene (reference sequence). The CDR3 is 14 amino acids.

This clonotype was found a few times. This chain uses TRBV28 with TRBJ1-1; D gene ambiguous. The CDR3 contains 12 residues. The V end lost 3 bases, the J end lost 4 bases, and 6 bases lay between the germline ends. CDR1 is MDHEN, CDR2 SYDVKM, per germline. The CDR3 nucleotides are TGTGCCAGCAGTTTTGGCGTCACTGAAGCTTTCTTT. It yields the protein CASSFGVTEAFF.

V and J are TRBV4-2 and TRBJ2-5; TRBD1 matches at 7 bases. Germline trimming cut 1 base from V and 4 bases from J; bases unmatched to any gene: 3. The CDR3 sequence is 14 residues long. Germline V CDR1 and CDR2: LGHNA, YNFKEQ. The CDR3 region is CASSQVAGGETQYF. CDR3 nucleotides: TGTGCCAGCAGCCAAGTAGCAGGGGGAGAGACCCAGTACTTC.

The chain combines TRBV29-1 with TRBJ2-4; D is unclear. The CDR3 sequence is 11 residues long. Trimming left V 7 bases short and J 10 bases short, with 14 bases between. Looked up from germline, CDR1 is SQVTM and CDR2 is ANQGSEA. The CDR3 here is CSATFSQIQYF. In DNA form, the CDR3 reads TGCAGCGCCACCTTCTCACAAATTCAGTACTTC.

The table lists this clonotype with a few counts. V gene TRBV5-1 combines with J gene TRBJ2-7; D is unresolved. The V end was cut by 4 bases, the J end by 6 bases, with 17 bases between. CDR1 SGHRS and CDR2 YFSETQ come from the germline V gene. The CDR3 covers 14 residues. CDR3 protein: CASSPEGFGAEQYF. CDR3 sequence (DNA): TGCGCCAGCAGCCCCGAAGGTTTTGGCGCCGAGCAGTACTTC. The full variable domain, rest sourced from reference TRBV5-1 and TRBJ2-7, is KAGVTQTPRYLIKTRGQQVTLSCSPISGHRSVSWYQQTPGQGLQFLFEYFSETQRNKGNFPGRFSGRQFSNSRSEMNVSTLELGDSALYLCASSPEGFGAEQYFGPGTRLTVT.

This clonotype turned up a few times. The chain couples TRBV28 to TRBJ2-7; perhaps TRBD2 as D (6 bases). Germline V gene sequence: CDR1 MDHEN, CDR2 SYDVKM. Deletions cut 2 bases from V and 11 bases from J, with 22 bases between. The CDR3 extends over 15 amino acids. The CDR3 region has the DNA TGTGCCAGCAGTTTAGGGTCGGAGGGTCCCAGGGAAGAGTACTTC. Protein product: CASSLGSEGPREEYF.

The chain recombines TRBV7-9 with TRBJ1-6, with 8 bases lining up with TRBD1. CDR1 SEHNR and CDR2 FQNEAQ come from the germline V gene (reference sequence). Germline trimming cut 7 bases from V and 5 bases from J; bases unmatched to any gene: 10. CDR3 length: 16 residues. The CDR3 protein is CASTPGTGTNNSPLHF. The CDR3 nucleotides are TGTGCCAGCACCCCCGGGACAGGAACGAATAATTCACCCCTCCACTTT.

This clonotype was counted a single time. The junction departs from the called germline gene at one end, perhaps through a read error. The genes are TRBV12-3 or TRBV12-4 and TRBJ2-2; perhaps D is TRBD1 or TRBD2 (6 bases each). This CDR3 is 17 amino acids long. CDR3 in DNA: TGTACCAGCAGTTCCCCCCGACAGAAGGAGGGGGGCGGGGAGCTGTTTTTT. It yields the protein CTSSSPRQKEGGGELFF.

In this sample, this clonotype turned up a few times. This chain links TRBV5-1 with TRBJ2-1; 8 bases are a match to TRBD2. Trimming cost V 3 bases and J 5 bases; bases outside gene matches: 4. The CDR3 is 14 residues long. Germline V gene sequence: CDR1 SGHRS, CDR2 YFSETQ. The CDR3 loop reads CASSSGGQNNEQFF. The CDR3 DNA is TGCGCCAGCAGCTCGGGGGGGCAGAACAATGAGCAGTTCTTC. The full variable domain, with the rest looked up from reference TRBV5-1 and TRBJ2-1, is KAGVTQTPRYLIKTRGQQVTLSCSPISGHRSVSWYQQTPGQGLQFLFEYFSETQRNKGNFPGRFSGRQFSNSRSEMNVSTLELGDSALYLCASSSGGQNNEQFFGPGTRLTVL.

The chain joins TRBV20-1 to TRBJ1-5, with D perhaps matching TRBD1 (5 bases). V lost 3 bases and J lost 12, with 15 bases in between. The CDR3 consists of 12 residues. Germline assignment: CDR1 DFQATT and CDR2 SNEGSKA (reference sequence). The CDR3 here is CSASGVQGVQHF. The CDR3 DNA is TGCAGTGCTAGTGGGGTCCAAGGGGTCCAGCATTTT.

This clonotype appeared a few times. This chain connects TRBV2 to TRBJ2-1; 9 positions match TRBD2. The germline V gene encodes CDR1 SNHLY and CDR2 FYNNEI. J gave up 2 bases and V 6 bases, and 11 bases lay outside the gene matches. The CDR3 length is 17 residues. CDR3 in DNA: TGTGCCAGCAGGCTTACTAGCGGGTATGCCGCCTACAATGAGCAGTTCTTC. Translating it yields CASRLTSGYAAYNEQFF.

The chain links TRBV12-3 or TRBV12-4 to TRBJ2-2; D gene ambiguous. The V gene lost 7 bases and the J gene lost 8 bases, with 17 bases spanning the gap. The CDR3 runs to 14 residues. CDR3: CASMREFKKGELFF. In DNA form, the CDR3 reads TGTGCCAGCATGAGAGAGTTTAAGAAAGGGGAGCTGTTTTTT.

In its sample, this clonotype was seen a few times. The chain is built from TRBV7-9 and TRBJ2-2; D may be TRBD1 (5 bases). Between the trimmed V and J ends, which lost 4 bases and 5 bases, there was a span of 14 bases. CDR3 size: 15 residues. Per the germline V gene, CDR1 is SEHNR and CDR2 is FQNEAQ (reference sequence). The CDR3 here is CASSYDLGVTGELFF. The CDR3 bases are TGTGCCAGCAGCTACGACCTAGGGGTAACCGGGGAGCTGTTTTTT. Based on the CDR3 plus reference TRBV7-9 and TRBJ2-2, the full variable domain is DTGVSQNPRHKITKRGQNVTFRCDPISEHNRLYWYRQTLGQGPEFLTYFQNEAQLEKSRLLSDRFSAERPKGSFSTLEIQRTEQGDSAMYLCASSYDLGVTGELFFGEGSRLTVL.

This clonotype was seen more than once but under ten times. It is unclear where the CDR3 begins or ends on the DNA, so no DNA is shown, and the CDR3 is as TCRdb lists it. The chain combines TRBV11-2 with TRBJ2-1. The CDR3 contains 13 residues when both ends are counted. Germline CDR1 SGHAT, CDR2 FQNNGV. CDR3 protein: CASSLVRRAERFF.

This clonotype was detected a few times. The gene calls are TRBV7-7 and TRBJ2-3, with 12 bases fitting TRBD2. The length of the CDR3 is 16 residues. Germline V gene data show CDR1 as SSHAT and CDR2 as FNYEAQ (reference sequence). V lost 1 base, J lost 4 bases, and 3 bases stayed unmatched. CDR3 in amino acids: CASSLGTSGVADTQYF. For the CDR3, the DNA is TGTGCCAGCAGCTTAGGGACTAGCGGGGTCGCAGATACGCAGTATTTT.

This clonotype was observed a few times. The CDR3, as DNA: TGTGCCACCAGTGAGGGAAGGGGATGGAATGAGCAGTTCTTC. It is translated as CATSEGRGWNEQFF. The chain uses TRBV24-1 and TRBJ2-1; a weak D match, TRBD1 (5 bases). Trimming took off 4 bases at V and 7 bases at J, with 13 bases between the two ends. The CDR3 is 14 residues long. Germline loops: CDR1 KGHDR, CDR2 SFDVKD.

The genes are TRBV27 and TRBJ1-2; 9 bases map to TRBD1. J gave up 5 bases and V 6 bases, and 10 bases lay outside the gene matches. The CDR3 covers 15 residues. CDR1 is MNHEY, CDR2 SMNVEV, per germline (reference sequence). The CDR3 sequence is CASRGQGAGLYGYTF. CDR3 sequence (DNA): TGTGCCAGCAGGGGACAGGGTGCGGGTCTTTATGGCTACACCTTC.

The gene calls are TRBV24-1 and TRBJ2-5, with 12 bases matching TRBD2. V lost 5 bases to trimming and J lost 0 bases; unmatched junction nucleotides: 3. This CDR3 spans 16 amino acids. Germline V lookup: CDR1 KGHDR, CDR2 SFDVKD. DNA for the CDR3: TGTGCCACCAGTGGGGGGACTAGCGGGTACCAAGAGACCCAGTACTTC. Its translation: CATSGGTSGYQETQYF.

This chain uses TRBV15 with TRBJ2-1, with 8 bases identical to TRBD2. This CDR3 spans 14 amino acids. Germline-derived CDR1 and CDR2 are LNHNV and YYDKDF (reference sequence). V lost 6 bases and J lost 2; bases outside the gene matches: 3. The CDR3 DNA reads as TGTGCCACCAGTCCCGGGAGGGCCTACAATGAGCAGTTCTTC. Translated, it gives CATSPGRAYNEQFF.

The DNA for the CDR3 is TGTGCCAGCAGCCCCGGGCGGCGGGAGAGTGAGACCCAGTACTTC. It translates to CASSPGRRESETQYF. The V call is TRBV14, the J call TRBJ2-5; 7 nucleotides agree with TRBD2. CDR1 and CDR2 (germline): SGHDN, FVKESK. With 4 bases clipped from V and 5 bases from J, the junction kept 10 bases outside the gene matches. The CDR3 is 15 residues long.